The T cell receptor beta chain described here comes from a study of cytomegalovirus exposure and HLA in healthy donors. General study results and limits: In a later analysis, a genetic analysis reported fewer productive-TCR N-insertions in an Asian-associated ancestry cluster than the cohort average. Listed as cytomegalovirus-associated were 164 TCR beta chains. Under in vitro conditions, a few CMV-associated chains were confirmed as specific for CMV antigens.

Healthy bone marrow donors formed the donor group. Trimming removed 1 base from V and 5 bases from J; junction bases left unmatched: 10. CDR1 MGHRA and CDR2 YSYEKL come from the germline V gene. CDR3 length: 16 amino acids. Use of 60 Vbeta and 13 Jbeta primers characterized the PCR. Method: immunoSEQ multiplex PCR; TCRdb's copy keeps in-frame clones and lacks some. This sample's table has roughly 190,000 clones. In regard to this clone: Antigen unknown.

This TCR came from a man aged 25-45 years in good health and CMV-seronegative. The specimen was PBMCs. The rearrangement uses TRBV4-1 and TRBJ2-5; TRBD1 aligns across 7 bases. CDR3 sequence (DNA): TGCGCCAGCAGCCAAGCGACTCGGACAGGTGGGGAGACCCAGTACTTC. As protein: CASSQATRTGGETQYF.